This is a list of T cell receptor beta chains from one sample in a study of T cell responses to AZD1222 COVID-19 vaccine. TCRdb's copy holds only in-frame clones and misses some; the assay was immunoSEQ multiplex PCR. The sample includes about 170,000 clones, approximately 90% seen only once; the top ten take 2.6%. This specimen consisted of peripheral blood, obtained on day 0 of AZD1222 vaccination. These receptors all come from an adult in good health. The CDR3 runs from the conserved cysteine through the conserved F or W. The order of the fields is J gene, D gene, clone size, V gene, CDR3 DNA, CDR3 protein. The D gene is left open where the match is weak. Rows give clone size only sometimes, using once, few, many, or a class for an expanded clone.

J: TRBJ2-1
D: .
size: .
V: TRBV11-2
DNA: TGTGCCAGCAGCTTAGAAAACGCTCGAAAGCAGTTCTTC
CDR3: CASSLENARKQFF

J: TRBJ1-5
D: .
size: .
V: TRBV2
DNA: TGTGCCAGCAGAGAAGACGGTAGCAATCAGCCCCAGCATTTT
CDR3: CASREDGSNQPQHF

J: TRBJ2-2
D: .
size: .
V: TRBV24-1
DNA: TGTGCCACCAGTGATACTAGAATGGGTAACACCGGGGAGCTGTTTTTT
CDR3: CATSDTRMGNTGELFF

J: TRBJ1-2
D: .
size: .
V: TRBV4-1
DNA: TGCGCCAGCAGCCAAGATGGCGGGTCCCCGGGTGGCTACACCTTC
CDR3: CASSQDGGSPGGYTF

J: TRBJ2-1
D: TRBD2
size: .
V: TRBV7-2
DNA: TGTGCCAGCAGCACGACTAGCGGGAGTAGCTCCTACAATGAGCAGTTCTTC
CDR3: CASSTTSGSSSYNEQFF

J: TRBJ1-5
D: .
size: .
V: TRBV30
DNA: TGTGCCTGGAGTGAACGCGGCAATCAGCCCCAGCATTTT
CDR3: CAWSERGNQPQHF

J: TRBJ2-1
D: .
size: .
V: TRBV3-1/TRBV3-2
DNA: TGTGCCAGCACGTCCGGTGCCGCCCTCAATGAGCAGTTCTTC
CDR3: CASTSGAALNEQFF

J: TRBJ2-1
D: .
size: .
V: TRBV11-2
DNA: TGTGCCAGCAGCTTAGAGGCTAGCCATGAGCAGTTCTTC
CDR3: CASSLEASHEQFF

J: TRBJ2-3
D: TRBD2
size: .
V: TRBV5-4
DNA: TGTGCCAGCAGCAACTATGGACTAGCGGGGGGAGATACGCAGTATTTT
CDR3: CASSNYGLAGGDTQYF

J: TRBJ1-2
D: .
size: .
V: TRBV5-1
DNA: TGCGCCAGCAGCTTTGGCAGGGGTTATGGCTACACCTTC
CDR3: CASSFGRGYGYTF

J: TRBJ2-1
D: .
size: few
V: TRBV6-1
DNA: TGTGCCAGCAGTGAAGCGCAGCTAGTCCTTGGGCGTGAGCAGTTCTTC
CDR3: CASSEAQLVLGREQFF

J: TRBJ2-7
D: TRBD2
size: .
V: TRBV6-5
DNA: TGTGCCAGCAGGTCTAGCGGGAACCCCTACGAGCAGTACTTC
CDR3: CASRSSGNPYEQYF

J: TRBJ2-3
D: TRBD2
size: .
V: TRBV7-9
DNA: TGTGCCAGCAGCTTAGTGGCGGGAGGGGCAGATACGCAGTATTTT
CDR3: CASSLVAGGADTQYF

J: TRBJ1-2
D: TRBD1
size: .
V: TRBV3-1/TRBV3-2
DNA: TGTGCCAGCAGCCCGGGACAGGGAGGGTATGGCTACACCTTC
CDR3: CASSPGQGGYGYTF

J: TRBJ2-1
D: TRBD2
size: .
V: TRBV2
DNA: TGTGCCAGCAGTATAGCGGGAGAGTCCTACAATGAGCAGTTCTTC
CDR3: CASSIAGESYNEQFF

J: TRBJ1-2
D: .
size: once
V: TRBV7-4
DNA: TGTGCCAGCAGCCCGAGGAGGCAGCCTAACTATGGCTACACCTTC
CDR3: CASSPRRQPNYGYTF

J: TRBJ2-7
D: .
size: .
V: TRBV5-1
DNA: TGCGCCAGCAGCTTGGCCGGGTCCTACGAGCAGTACTTC
CDR3: CASSLAGSYEQYF

J: TRBJ1-1
D: TRBD1
size: .
V: TRBV29-1
DNA: TGCAGCGTGAGACTGGGACAGTCTATAGGGACTGAAGCTTTCTTT
CDR3: CSVRLGQSIGTEAFF

J: TRBJ2-7
D: TRBD2
size: .
V: TRBV5-1
DNA: TGCGCCAGCAGCTTGGAAGCTAGCGGGACCACCTACGAGCAGTACTTC
CDR3: CASSLEASGTTYEQYF

J: TRBJ1-2
D: TRBD1
size: .
V: TRBV27
DNA: TGTGCCAGCAGTTTCAGTGGACAGGGAGTGGATGGCTACACCTTC
CDR3: CASSFSGQGVDGYTF

J: TRBJ2-2
D: TRBD2
size: .
V: TRBV7-8
DNA: TGTGCCAGCAGCTTCGGGGGGAGGGGACTAGCGGCCGGGGAGCTGTTTTTT
CDR3: CASSFGGRGLAAGELFF

J: TRBJ2-7
D: .
size: .
V: TRBV29-1
DNA: TGCAGCGTTGAAGAGGACAGTCCTCGGTACGAGCAGTACTTC
CDR3: CSVEEDSPRYEQYF

J: TRBJ2-3
D: .
size: .
V: TRBV5-8
DNA: TGTGCCAGCAGCTTTCCGGGACCGGGCACAGATACGCAGTATTTT
CDR3: CASSFPGPGTDTQYF

J: TRBJ1-1
D: .
size: .
V: TRBV11-2
DNA: TGTGCCAGCAGCTCCCTAGATTTTCCCACTGAAGCTTTCTTT
CDR3: CASSSLDFPTEAFF

J: TRBJ1-1
D: .
size: .
V: TRBV20-1
DNA: TGCAGTGCTAGTGAGGGGGAAGCTTTCTTT
CDR3: CSASEGEAFF

J: TRBJ2-7
D: .
size: .
V: TRBV5-1
DNA: TGCGCCAGCAGCTTGGGGGGTAGGGTCTACGAGCAGTACTTC
CDR3: CASSLGGRVYEQYF

J: TRBJ1-4
D: .
size: .
V: TRBV25-1
DNA: TGTGCCAGCAGTGGACGGATGGGTAATGAAAAACTGTTTTTT
CDR3: CASSGRMGNEKLFF

J: TRBJ1-3
D: .
size: .
V: TRBV19
DNA: TGTGCCAGTAATGAGGACAACTCTGGAAACACCATATATTTT
CDR3: CASNEDNSGNTIYF

J: TRBJ1-2
D: TRBD1
size: .
V: TRBV10-3
DNA: TGTGCCATCAGTCCGGGACAGGGGTCCTATGGCTACACCTTC
CDR3: CAISPGQGSYGYTF

J: TRBJ1-1
D: TRBD1
size: .
V: TRBV19
DNA: TGTGCCAGTATTAACAGGGGCCTCGGGAACACTGAAGCTTTCTTT
CDR3: CASINRGLGNTEAFF

J: TRBJ1-2
D: TRBD1
size: .
V: TRBV19
DNA: TGTGCCAGTAGTATTGGCGGGACAGGGGCCGGCTACACCTTC
CDR3: CASSIGGTGAGYTF

J: TRBJ2-1
D: TRBD2
size: .
V: TRBV27
DNA: TGTGCCAGCAGTTTACTGGCGGGACTAGAGCTAAAAGGGCAGTTCTTC
CDR3: CASSLLAGLELKGQFF

J: TRBJ2-2
D: TRBD1
size: .
V: TRBV24-1
DNA: TGTGCCACCAGTGATTTGGGGACAGGGGGGTCAGACGGGGAGCTGTTTTTT
CDR3: CATSDLGTGGSDGELFF

J: TRBJ2-7
D: .
size: .
V: TRBV7-8
DNA: TGTGCCAGCAGCTTAGCCTATCACTACGAGCAGTACTTC
CDR3: CASSLAYHYEQYF

J: TRBJ1-1
D: .
size: .
V: TRBV2
DNA: TGTGCCAGCATTCTTGACGGGAACACTGAAGCTTTCTTT
CDR3: CASILDGNTEAFF

J: TRBJ2-7
D: .
size: .
V: TRBV14
DNA: TGTGCCAGCAGCCAAGATCAGGTACCCGCCGCCGAGCAGTACTTC
CDR3: CASSQDQVPAAEQYF

J: TRBJ2-1
D: .
size: .
V: TRBV10-3
DNA: TGTGCCATCAGTGGCGATTTATCAGTCTACAATGAGCAGTTCTTC
CDR3: CAISGDLSVYNEQFF

J: TRBJ2-1
D: TRBD2
size: .
V: TRBV5-1
DNA: TGCGCCAGCAGCTTGATGCGGGGGGCCTACAATGAGCAGTTCTTC
CDR3: CASSLMRGAYNEQFF

J: TRBJ2-7
D: TRBD2
size: .
V: TRBV27
DNA: TGTGCCAGCAGTTTAGGGCTAGCGGCTTCCTACGAGCAGTACTTC
CDR3: CASSLGLAASYEQYF

J: TRBJ1-2
D: TRBD1
size: .
V: TRBV19
DNA: TGTGCCAGTAGTACGACAGGGGGCGGCGTCTATGGCTACACCTTC
CDR3: CASSTTGGGVYGYTF

J: TRBJ2-2
D: .
size: once
V: TRBV5-1
DNA: TGCGCCAGCAGCTTGACGACCCATGGGGCCGGGGAGCTGTTTTTT
CDR3: CASSLTTHGAGELFF

J: TRBJ1-1
D: .
size: .
V: TRBV27
DNA: TGTGCCAGCAGGGGACGGACTGAAGCTTTCTTT
CDR3: CASRGRTEAFF

J: TRBJ1-2
D: TRBD1
size: .
V: TRBV6-5
DNA: TGTGCCAGCAGGCTAGGACAGGGGGTCTATGGCTACACCTTC
CDR3: CASRLGQGVYGYTF

J: TRBJ2-1
D: TRBD2
size: .
V: TRBV7-9
DNA: TGTGCCAGCAGCGGGGGGGATAGCGGGAGGTTGGGCAATGAGCAGTTCTTC
CDR3: CASSGGDSGRLGNEQFF

J: TRBJ1-4
D: .
size: .
V: TRBV5-4
DNA: TGTGCCAGCAGGCAAGATGCAACTAATGAAAAACTGTTTTTT
CDR3: CASRQDATNEKLFF